This TCR beta chain was retrieved from a study of T cell repertoires in cytomegalovirus infection. Study details: From public TCR beta signatures came an indication of both CMV infection and matching HLA type.

In the case of this clonotype: Its antigen remains unidentified.

Whole-study findings and limits: Ex vivo, HLA-C-restricted CMV-specific TCR beta clonotypes prevailed over the rest of the response. There were carriers of CMV plus the relevant HLA, and cumulative public TCR beta family frequency identified them.

In TCRdb, the reads were re-called with MiXCR into one record per CDR3 protein. Among 150,000 to 200,000 distinct CDR3 sequences listed, roughly an eighth were seen once. The specimen sequenced was PBMCs. The clonotype comes from a human donor in good health (CMV status not recorded). Some clones in this sample may be carry-over from other donors' samples.

CDR3: CASSQRDSRNTEAFF. In nucleotides, the CDR3 is TGCGCCAGCAGCCAGAGGGACAGTAGGAACACTGAAGCTTTCTTT. The gene calls are TRBV4-1 and TRBJ1-1; 7 bases are shared with TRBD1. The CDR3 consists of 15 residues. V trimming: 3 bases; J trimming: 1 base; junction bases outside the gene matches: 5. CDR1 MGHRA and CDR2 YSYEKL come from the germline V gene.